The rows below give T cell receptor beta chains drawn from one sample of a study of blood T cell repertoires in COVID-19. This table comes from immunoSEQ multiplex PCR, and its TCRdb copy is limited to in-frame clones, with some not included. The profile shows some 200,000 clones, around 80% of them singletons. What was sequenced was peripheral blood. The origin of the receptors is a man aged 30 to 39 with active or convalescent COVID-19. Both conserved end residues are part of each CDR3. Fields, in order: V gene, clone size, J gene, D gene, CDR3 DNA, CDR3 protein. D genes are given only for firm matches. Size tells how often a clone was seen (once, few, many) or the class of an expanded clone, and some rows leave it out.

>TRBV5-1|.|TRBJ2-6|TRBD2
TGCGCCAGCAGCTCCCGGGGGGGAACGAACTCTGGGGCCAACGTCCTGACTTTC
CASSSRGGTNSGANVLTF
>TRBV4-3|once|TRBJ1-4|TRBD1
TGCGCCAGCAGCCAAGAGTGGGGGGACAGTTTCGAAAAACTGTTTTTT
CASSQEWGDSFEKLFF
>TRBV24-1|.|TRBJ1-5|TRBD1
TGTGCCACCAGTGACCCCGGGACAGAACCCAATCAGCCCCAGCATTTT
CATSDPGTEPNQPQHF
>TRBV9|.|TRBJ2-2|TRBD2
TGTGCCAGCAGCGCTTTGGGACTAGCGGGACTCACCGGGGAGCTGTTTTTT
CASSALGLAGLTGELFF
>TRBV11-3|.|TRBJ2-7|.
TGTGCCAGCAGCTTTGGGCAGGGCTACGAGCAGTACTTC
CASSFGQGYEQYF
>TRBV4-1|.|TRBJ2-3|.
TGCGCCAGCAGCCAAGGGCGCGCGGGGAACACAGATACGCAGTATTTT
CASSQGRAGNTDTQYF
>TRBV30|.|TRBJ2-1|.
TGTGCCTGGAGCCGTAGTAACAATGAGCAGTTCTTC
CAWSRSNNEQFF
>TRBV10-3|.|TRBJ1-2|.
TGTGCCATCAGTGATCTTGAGGAGGAGACGGTTGCCTATGGCTACACCTTC
CAISDLEEETVAYGYTF
>TRBV5-5|once|TRBJ2-3|TRBD1
TGTGCCAGCAGCCCGAGGACAGGGGGCTCAGATACGCAGTATTTT
CASSPRTGGSDTQYF
>TRBV5-1|.|TRBJ1-2|.
TGCGCCAGCAGCTTGGACCAGGGGATTGATGGCTACACCTTC
CASSLDQGIDGYTF
>TRBV7-3|.|TRBJ2-3|TRBD2
TGTGCCAGCCGGGGGGAGGGCGATACGCAGTATTTT
CASRGEGDTQYF
>TRBV7-2|.|TRBJ2-5|.
TGTGCCAGCAGCTTACGCGGGGCGAGTGCAGAGACCCAGTACTTC
CASSLRGASAETQYF
>TRBV6-5|.|TRBJ1-4|TRBD1
TGTGCCAGCAGTTACTCGGCGGGACAGGGTAATGAAAAACTGTTTTTT
CASSYSAGQGNEKLFF
>TRBV5-5|.|TRBJ1-1|TRBD1
TGTGCCAGCAGCTTGGAAGGTGGCAGGGGGCTCACTGAAGCTTTCTTT
CASSLEGGRGLTEAFF
>TRBV15|many|TRBJ1-1|.
TGTGCCGCTGGACTCCCATATAACACTGAAGCTTTCTTT
CAAGLPYNTEAFF
>TRBV19|.|TRBJ1-1|.
TGTGCCAGTACCGGGCCGGGGGCTTTCTTT
CASTGPGAFF
>TRBV27|.|TRBJ2-5|TRBD2
TGTGCCAGCAGTTTGGGACTAGCGGGTTGGGAGACCCAGTACTTC
CASSLGLAGWETQYF
>TRBV19|.|TRBJ2-5|.
TGTGCCAGTAGTACCTTATTTCAGACTGCTCAAGAGACCCAGTACTTC
CASSTLFQTAQETQYF
>TRBV12-3/TRBV12-4|.|TRBJ1-1|TRBD1
TGTGCCAGCAGCTCCGGACAGGGGGCTGAAGCTTTCTTT
CASSSGQGAEAFF
>TRBV6-2/TRBV6-3|.|TRBJ2-7|.
TGTGCCAGCAGTTTAGACAGAATGGGCATCCAGTTCTACGAGCAGTACTTC
CASSLDRMGIQFYEQYF
>TRBV28|.|TRBJ2-2|.
TGTGCCAGCACCCCCTCGACGGGGTCGAACACCGGGGAGCTGTTTTTT
CASTPSTGSNTGELFF
>TRBV7-9|.|TRBJ1-1|TRBD1
TGTGCCAGCAGCCCGGGGGCCGGGACAGGGGGCTCGGGCACTGAAGCTTTCTTT
CASSPGAGTGGSGTEAFF
>TRBV18|.|TRBJ2-1|.
TGTGCCAGCTCACCACCAGGGGATTGGGGCAATGAGCAGTTCTTC
CASSPPGDWGNEQFF
>TRBV12-3/TRBV12-4|.|TRBJ1-4|.
TGTGCCAGCAGTCCCCACAGAGAGGAAAAACTGTTTTTT
CASSPHREEKLFF
>TRBV18|.|TRBJ1-1|.
TGTGCCAGCTCACCGGCAGGGATGGGAATTATGAACACTGAAGCTTTCTTT
CASSPAGMGIMNTEAFF
>TRBV7-2|.|TRBJ2-2|TRBD2
TGTGCCAGCAGCTTACCAGCGGGGACCGCGGTGTTTTTT
CASSLPAGTAVFF
>TRBV28|.|TRBJ2-7|.
TGTGCCAGCAGTTCCGGAACAGGGTTTTCCTACGAGCAGTACTTC
CASSSGTGFSYEQYF
>TRBV2|.|TRBJ1-5|.
TGTGCCAGCAGCCCCCAGGGAAATCAGCCCCAGCATTTT
CASSPQGNQPQHF
>TRBV7-9|.|TRBJ2-7|TRBD2
TGTGCCAGCAGCTTAATAGTAGCGGGGAAACACGAGCAGTACTTC
CASSLIVAGKHEQYF
>TRBV6-2/TRBV6-3|once|TRBJ1-2|TRBD1
TGTGCCAGCAGCCGGCAGACAGGGACCTTTTATGGCTACACCTTC
CASSRQTGTFYGYTF
>TRBV28|.|TRBJ1-4|.
TGTGCCAGCAGTCCCTCGACTAATGAAAAACTGTTTTTT
CASSPSTNEKLFF
>TRBV5-4|.|TRBJ1-1|.
TGTGCCAGCAGCTTGGCCCGACAGGTGAGCACTGAAGCTTTCTTT
CASSLARQVSTEAFF
>TRBV9|.|TRBJ2-1|.
TGTGCCAGCAGCCGGACTTCCTACAATGAGCAGTTCTTC
CASSRTSYNEQFF
>TRBV10-3|.|TRBJ1-4|TRBD1
TGTGCCATCAGTGAGGCATGGACAGGGGGCGCAGAGGAAAAACTGTTTTTT
CAISEAWTGGAEEKLFF
>TRBV10-2|.|TRBJ2-1|TRBD2
TGCGCCAGCAGGGGGCCGGGACTAGCGGGAGTTGAGCAGTTCTTC
CASRGPGLAGVEQFF
>TRBV14|once|TRBJ2-7|TRBD2
TGTGCCAGCAGCCGTAGCGGGAGGGGCTCCAACGAGCAGTACTTC
CASSRSGRGSNEQYF
>TRBV7-9|few|TRBJ1-2|.
TGTGCCAGCAGCTCCTCCAGTGCTAACTATGGCTACACCTTC
CASSSSSANYGYTF
>TRBV4-1|.|TRBJ2-1|.
TGCGCCAGCAGCCAAGGTAGCTACAATGAGCAGTTCTTC
CASSQGSYNEQFF
>TRBV15|.|TRBJ1-3|.
TGTGCCACCAGCAGAGACCGCGGATTAAAAACTTCTGGAAACACCATATATTTT
CATSRDRGLKTSGNTIYF
>TRBV19|.|TRBJ1-5|TRBD1
TGTGCCAGTAGTTCGGGCGACAGGGCCCAGCCCCAGCATTTT
CASSSGDRAQPQHF
>TRBV21-1|.|TRBJ1-1|.
TGTGCCAGCAGCAAACTCCCAAACAGGGTGAACACTGAAGCTTTCTTT
CASSKLPNRVNTEAFF
>TRBV7-8|.|TRBJ2-5|TRBD1
TGTGCCAGCAGCTCTGGAAGAGGACAGGGACCCGAGACCCAGTACTTC
CASSSGRGQGPETQYF
>TRBV15|.|TRBJ1-3|.
TGTGCCACCAGCAGAGCTTGGACAGCTACTGGAAACACCATATATTTT
CATSRAWTATGNTIYF
>TRBV6-5|.|TRBJ2-2|.
TGTGCCAGCAGTTACCGGCGGGGCGGGGAGCTGTTTTTT
CASSYRRGGELFF
>TRBV2|.|TRBJ2-3|.
TGTGCCAGCCCTAGGGGCCCGCCTAGCACAGATACGCAGTATTTT
CASPRGPPSTDTQYF
>TRBV2|.|TRBJ2-3|.
TGTGCCAGCAAGGCGGGGATCACAGATACGCAGTATTTT
CASKAGITDTQYF
>TRBV28|.|TRBJ2-5|TRBD2
TGTGCCAGCAGTTTACGGAGGGCTAGCGGGGACCAAGAGACCCAGTACTTC
CASSLRRASGDQETQYF
>TRBV27|.|TRBJ2-1|.
TGTGCCAGCAGTACCGTGGGGGGATATCGAGCGAGCTCCTACAATGAGCAGTTCTTC
CASSTVGGYRASSYNEQFF
>TRBV12-3/TRBV12-4|.|TRBJ1-4|.
TGTGCCAGCAAGGGGGGGATAGAAAAACTGTTTTTT
CASKGGIEKLFF
>TRBV19|.|TRBJ2-3|TRBD2
TGTGCCAGTAGCAGAACTAGCGGGTATAGCACAGATACGCAGTATTTT
CASSRTSGYSTDTQYF
>TRBV18|.|TRBJ1-2|.
TGTGCCAGCTCACCACCCTACAGACGCCCCGGCGGCTACACCTTC
CASSPPYRRPGGYTF
>TRBV3-1/TRBV3-2|.|TRBJ2-1|TRBD1
TGTGCCAGCAGCCAAGATTTGGACAGGGGGCACAATGAGCAGTTCTTC
CASSQDLDRGHNEQFF